These 15 T cell receptor beta chains came from one sample sequenced in a study of T-cell reconstitution after alpha-beta-depleted transplantation in children. Unique molecular identifiers were incorporated into the prepared TCRbeta library. TCRdb re-derived calls from the PCR reads in MiXCR, one entry per CDR3 protein. The sample holds approximately 590,000 distinct CDR3 sequences; 10% to 13% are singletons and the top ten take around 4%. The sequencing used PBMCs from the stem cell graft donor, collected from the stem cell graft. Every receptor here comes from a human donor who donated a stem cell graft to a child with acute myeloid leukemia.

CDR3 in amino acids: CAITGSDPSYNEQFF. CDR3 nucleotides: TGTGCCATCACCGGGAGTGACCCTTCCTACAATGAGCAGTTCTTC. This chain connects TRBV10-3 to TRBJ2-1; TRBD2 is a possible D gene (6 bases). Trimming removed 7 bases from V and 1 base from J, with 14 bases in between. The germline V gene has CDR1 ENHRY and CDR2 SYGVKD. This CDR3 is built from 15 residues.

The V and J genes are TRBV5-5 and TRBJ2-6; unclear D gene. CDR3 length: 16 amino acids. Per the germline V gene, CDR1 is SGHKS and CDR2 is YYEKEE (reference sequence). Trimming stripped 0 bases from V and 0 bases from J, with 7 bases between. The CDR3: CASSLDRSSGANVLTF. The CDR3 region has the DNA TGTGCCAGCAGCTTGGACAGAAGCTCTGGGGCCAACGTCCTGACTTTC.

This sequence joins TRBV29-1 and TRBJ2-7, with D tentatively TRBD1 or TRBD2 (9 bases each). Trimming took 6 bases from V and 0 from J, leaving 27 bases between them. The CDR3 loop spans 18 amino acids. CDR1 is SQVTM, CDR2 ANQGSEA, per germline. CDR3: CSVGTGYGLAINSYEQYF. The CDR3 DNA sequence: TGCAGCGTGGGGACAGGGTACGGACTAGCGATAAACTCCTACGAGCAGTACTTC.

This clonotype was detected only a few times. The chain combines TRBV6-2 or TRBV6-3 with TRBJ2-7; D is possibly TRBD1 (6 bases). Germline V gene lookup returns CDR1 MNHEY and CDR2 SVGEGT. The germline V and J ends were trimmed by 6 bases and 3 bases, with 18 bases remaining between them. The CDR3 covers 15 residues. CDR3 sequence reads: CASRSLQGWGYEQYF. In DNA form, the CDR3 reads TGTGCCAGCAGGTCCCTACAGGGTTGGGGCTACGAGCAGTACTTC.

By its share, this clonotype is medium-sized (0.01 to 0.1%). This chain joins TRBV14 and TRBJ2-2; no firm D call. CDR3 size: 15 residues. Germline V gene sequence: CDR1 SGHDN, CDR2 FVKESK. V lost 0 bases and J lost 3, with 8 bases in between. The CDR3 here is CASSQEKGDTGELFF. In nucleotides, the CDR3 is TGTGCCAGCAGCCAAGAAAAGGGTGACACCGGGGAGCTGTTTTTT.

This chain uses TRBV24-1 with TRBJ2-3, with D possibly being TRBD2 (5 bases). The CDR3 covers 16 residues. In germline, CDR1 is KGHDR, CDR2 SFDVKD. V lost 4 bases, J lost 1 base, and 14 bases lay in between. The CDR3 loop reads CATSDPTPGGTDTQYF. The CDR3 nucleotides are TGTGCCACCAGTGACCCGACTCCCGGGGGCACAGATACGCAGTATTTT.

This clonotype occurred a few times. The CDR3 region is CASSARGQVNSPLHF. CDR3 bases: TGTGCCAGCAGTGCCCGTGGACAGGTTAATTCACCCCTCCACTTT. The gene calls are TRBV12-3 or TRBV12-4 and TRBJ1-6; 7 nucleotides agree with TRBD1. J was trimmed by 6 bases and V by 5 bases; bases with no gene match: 7. CDR3 length equals 15 residues.

V is TRBV29-1 and J is TRBJ1-2; D may be TRBD1 (5 bases). This CDR3 has 13 residues. The germline V gene has CDR1 SQVTM and CDR2 ANQGSEA. Between the trimmed V and J ends, which lost 5 bases and 5 bases, there was a span of 15 bases. CDR3 residues: CSVLAGVGYGYTF. The CDR3 DNA reads as TGCAGCGTTCTGGCGGGGGTAGGGTATGGCTACACCTTC. Combining the CDR3 with reference TRBV29-1 and TRBJ1-2 gives the whole variable domain SAVISQKPSRDICQRGTSLTIQCQVDSQVTMMFWYRQQPGQSLTLIATANQGSEATYESGFVIDKFPISRPNLTFSTLTVSNMSPEDSSIYLCSVLAGVGYGYTFGSGTRLTVV.

The CDR3 spells CSWAGDPVGNEQFF. CDR3 DNA sequence: TGCAGCTGGGCAGGGGACCCTGTTGGGAATGAGCAGTTCTTC. The J gene is TRBJ2-1, the V gene TRBV29-1, with D maybe TRBD1 (6 bases). Germline CDR1 is SQVTM and CDR2 is ANQGSEA. The CDR3 consists of 14 residues. The V end lost 8 bases, the J end lost 7 bases, and 21 bases lay between the germline ends.

The V and J genes are TRBV29-1 and TRBJ1-1; D remains ambiguous. The germline gives CDR1 SQVTM, CDR2 ANQGSEA. Trimming stripped 4 bases from V and 1 base from J, with 10 bases between. CDR3 size: 13 residues. Here the CDR3 reads CSVVRNPNTEAFF. The CDR3 DNA reads TGCAGCGTTGTTCGGAATCCGAACACTGAAGCTTTCTTT.

At least ten counts were recorded for this clonotype. The chain combines TRBV20-1 with TRBJ2-2, with D possibly matching TRBD2 (6 bases). The CDR3 contains 17 residues. Germline values: CDR1 DFQATT, CDR2 SNEGSKA (reference sequence). Trimming took off 2 bases at V and 0 bases at J, with 16 bases between the two ends. CDR3 in amino acids: CSARSGSGNANTGELFF. The CDR3 DNA reads as TGCAGTGCTAGATCGGGTAGCGGAAACGCGAACACCGGGGAGCTGTTTTTT.

The chain uses TRBV7-3 and TRBJ2-3; 9 positions match TRBD1. J gave up 0 bases and V 5 bases, and 3 bases lay outside the gene matches. Germline V gene sequence: CDR1 SGHTA, CDR2 FQGTGA. This CDR3 has 15 residues. DNA of the CDR3: TGTGCCAGCAGCCAGACAGGGGGAAGCACAGATACGCAGTATTTT. It specifies CASSQTGGSTDTQYF.

This clonotype was recorded a few times. The V call is TRBV20-1, the J call TRBJ2-5; 8 bases are a match to TRBD1. J lost 5 bases, V lost 6 bases, and 14 bases had no gene match. CDR1 and CDR2 from the germline V gene are DFQATT and SNEGSKA (reference sequence). The CDR3 is 15 amino acids. CDR3 coding DNA: TGCAGTGCCAATTTAGATGGCAGGGGGCTTGAGACCCAGTACTTC. Translation: CSANLDGRGLETQYF.

This clonotype showed up many times. This chain connects TRBV7-9 to TRBJ2-2; D is ambiguous. The V end lost 5 bases, the J end lost 3 bases, and 16 bases lay between the germline ends. The CDR3 sequence is 16 residues long. Germline CDR1 and CDR2: SEHNR and FQNEAQ (reference sequence). The CDR3 loop reads CASSPLSWAHTGELFF. CDR3 coding DNA: TGTGCCAGCAGCCCCCTTTCTTGGGCCCACACCGGGGAGCTGTTTTTT.

This clonotype was seen repeatedly, ten times or more. The rearrangement uses TRBV7-2 and TRBJ2-2, with a possible D match to TRBD1 (5 bases). V was cut by 2 bases and J by 1 base, with 14 bases left in between. Germline V gives CDR1 SGHTA, CDR2 FQGNSA. This CDR3 comprises 17 residues. CDR3: CASSLPSTEKNTGELFF. CDR3 nucleotide sequence: TGTGCCAGCAGCTTACCGTCGACAGAGAAGAACACCGGGGAGCTGTTTTTT.